The rows below give T cell receptor beta chains drawn from one sample of a study of T cell responses to AZD1222 COVID-19 vaccine. The data were produced by immunoSEQ multiplex PCR, yet TCRdb's version contains in-frame clones alone and is incomplete. The profile shows some 120,000 clones, about 85% of them singletons. The material was peripheral blood, obtained on day 0 of AZD1222 vaccination. The receptor source for this set is an adult in good health. Both conserved end residues are part of each CDR3. A D gene is named only where the DNA matches it firmly. The size of a clone is reported for some rows only, either as once, few or many, or as a class for expanded clones.

>many|TRBV6-2/TRBV6-3|TRBD1|TRBJ2-1
CASSYSTGEVNEQFF
TGTGCCAGCAGTTACTCTACAGGGGAAGTTAATGAGCAGTTCTTC
>once|TRBV12-5|NA|TRBJ1-2
CASGQGGRGVGFNYGYTF
TGTGCTAGTGGCCAAGGGGGGAGGGGCGTAGGATTTAACTATGGCTACACCTTC
>NA|TRBV7-8|NA|TRBJ2-7
CASSLGAWITGELYEQYF
TGTGCCAGCAGCTTAGGGGCTTGGATAACGGGGGAGCTATACGAGCAGTACTTC
>NA|TRBV28|NA|TRBJ1-1
CASSRPPAGRLNTEAFF
TGTGCCAGCAGTCGACCCCCTGCAGGGAGGCTTAACACTGAAGCTTTCTTT
>NA|TRBV10-2|TRBD1|TRBJ1-1
CASWDRANTEAFF
TGCGCCAGTTGGGACAGGGCGAACACTGAAGCTTTCTTT
>NA|TRBV24-1|NA|TRBJ2-1
CATSGTGRGYNEQFF
TGTGCCACCAGTGGGACCGGACGGGGATACAATGAGCAGTTCTTC
>NA|TRBV6-5|TRBD1|TRBJ2-2
CATDPDRALGGELFF
TGTGCCACCGATCCGGACAGGGCCCTTGGCGGGGAGCTGTTTTTT
>NA|TRBV30|NA|TRBJ1-5
CAWSGTLGQPQHF
TGTGCCTGGAGTGGGACACTTGGGCAGCCCCAGCATTTT
>NA|TRBV4-1|NA|TRBJ2-3
CASSQEGQTLDTQYF
TGCGCCAGCAGCCAAGAAGGACAGACATTGGATACGCAGTATTTT
>NA|TRBV7-9|NA|TRBJ1-5
CASSLAQVGQPQHF
TGTGCCAGCAGCTTAGCTCAGGTGGGTCAGCCCCAGCATTTT
>once|TRBV9|NA|TRBJ1-5
CASSAESGYNQPQHF
TGTGCCAGCAGCGCCGAGTCGGGCTACAATCAGCCCCAGCATTTT
>NA|TRBV2|NA|TRBJ1-3
CASRTRGTGNTIYF
TGTGCCAGCAGAACCAGGGGAACTGGAAACACCATATATTTT
>NA|TRBV27|TRBD2|TRBJ2-3
CASGLIGLAASTDTQYF
TGTGCCAGCGGCTTAATAGGGCTAGCGGCTAGCACAGATACGCAGTATTTT
>NA|TRBV7-2|NA|TRBJ2-7
CASSHGNSLYEQYF
TGTGCCAGCAGCCACGGGAACAGTCTCTACGAGCAGTACTTC
>NA|TRBV7-2|TRBD1|TRBJ2-3
CASRPRGQGRHTQYF
TGTGCCAGCAGACCCCGAGGACAGGGTAGGCATACGCAGTATTTT
>NA|TRBV15|TRBD2|TRBJ2-5
CATSVGLAFETQYF
TGTGCCACCAGTGTGGGACTAGCGTTCGAGACCCAGTACTTC
>NA|TRBV15|NA|TRBJ1-2
CATSRDRTGLGYTF
TGTGCCACCAGCAGAGACCGAACAGGGCTCGGCTACACCTTC
>few|TRBV5-1|NA|TRBJ2-3
CASSSMEALTDTQYF
TGCGCCAGCAGCTCTATGGAGGCCCTCACAGATACGCAGTATTTT
>NA|TRBV7-9|TRBD1|TRBJ1-2
CASSPLTGAEGYTF
TGTGCCAGCAGCCCACTGACAGGGGCGGAAGGCTACACCTTC
>many|TRBV3-1/TRBV3-2|NA|TRBJ2-7
CASSHQGGSYEQYF
TGTGCCAGCAGCCACCAGGGGGGCTCCTACGAGCAGTACTTC
>NA|TRBV7-8|NA|TRBJ1-2
CASSAAQLLSNYGYTF
TGTGCCAGCAGCGCAGCTCAACTCCTCTCTAACTATGGCTACACCTTC
>NA|TRBV2|TRBD1|TRBJ2-3
CASAWAQGDTDTQYF
TGTGCCAGCGCCTGGGCCCAGGGGGACACAGATACGCAGTATTTT
>NA|TRBV10-3|NA|TRBJ2-2
CAISDRGAPTAGELFF
TGTGCCATCAGTGACCGAGGGGCCCCGACCGCCGGGGAGCTGTTTTTT
>NA|TRBV28|NA|TRBJ1-1
CASSLRGGLNTEAFF
TGTGCCAGCAGTCTCCGAGGGGGGCTGAACACTGAAGCTTTCTTT
>NA|TRBV19|NA|TRBJ1-1
CASSTKLSTAGAHRIVNTEAFF
TGTGCCAGTAGTACCAAACTGAGTACCGCGGGGGCACATAGGATTGTGAACACTGAAGCTTTCTTT
>once|TRBV19|NA|TRBJ2-7
CASSRAGLYEQYF
TGTGCCAGTAGTAGGGCAGGATTGTACGAGCAGTACTTC
>once|TRBV3-1/TRBV3-2|NA|TRBJ2-5
CASSQGGNKRETQYF
TGTGCCAGCAGCCAAGGGGGGAACAAGAGAGAGACCCAGTACTTC
>once|TRBV2|TRBD1|TRBJ2-7
CASRTTGGGYYEQYF
TGTGCCAGCAGGACGACAGGGGGCGGCTACTACGAGCAGTACTTC
>NA|TRBV2|NA|TRBJ2-1
CASSPGPYEQFF
TGTGCCAGCTCTCCGGGACCTTATGAGCAGTTCTTC
>NA|TRBV5-1|NA|TRBJ2-3
CASSQTTGTQTDTQYF
TGCGCCAGCAGCCAGACGACAGGGACTCAAACAGATACGCAGTATTTT
>few|TRBV20-1|TRBD2|TRBJ2-5
CSASLPGLAEETQYF
TGCAGTGCTAGTCTACCGGGACTAGCGGAAGAGACCCAGTACTTC
>NA|TRBV21-1|NA|TRBJ2-1
CASSRIRRRGHIKYNEQFF
TGTGCCAGCAGTCGTATAAGAAGGCGGGGCCATATTAAGTACAATGAGCAGTTCTTC
>NA|TRBV24-1|TRBD1|TRBJ2-2
CATNGQGRHTGELFF
TGTGCCACTAACGGACAGGGGCGGCACACCGGGGAGCTGTTTTTT
>once|TRBV11-2|NA|TRBJ2-5
CASSFGAQETQYF
TGTGCCAGCAGCTTCGGGGCGCAGGAGACCCAGTACTTC
>NA|TRBV5-1|TRBD2|TRBJ2-3
CASSRAGDVTDTQYF
TGCGCCAGCAGCCGAGCGGGGGACGTCACAGATACGCAGTATTTT
>NA|TRBV4-2|TRBD2|TRBJ2-1
CASSQSGLAGGTSYNEQFF
TGTGCCAGCAGCCAATCCGGACTAGCGGGGGGGACTTCCTACAATGAGCAGTTCTTC
>few|TRBV12-5|TRBD2|TRBJ2-1
CASGSGAGGGYNEQFF
TGTGCTAGTGGTTCCGGAGCGGGGGGAGGGTATAATGAGCAGTTCTTC
>NA|TRBV4-1|NA|TRBJ1-6
CASSQGAGTPLHF
TGCGCCAGCAGCCAAGGGGCAGGCACACCCCTCCACTTT
>NA|TRBV10-3|NA|TRBJ1-5
CAISDAAVNQPQHF
TGTGCCATCAGTGACGCGGCAGTCAATCAGCCCCAGCATTTT
>NA|TRBV4-1|TRBD1|TRBJ1-1
CASSQWTGGRTEAFF
TGCGCCAGCAGCCAATGGACAGGGGGGCGGACTGAAGCTTTCTTT
>NA|TRBV28|NA|TRBJ1-1
CASSLYGNEAFF
TGTGCCAGCAGTTTATACGGTAATGAAGCTTTCTTT
>NA|TRBV11-2|NA|TRBJ2-7
CASSPRGLTPFKLEQYF
TGTGCCAGCAGCCCACGGGGTTTGACTCCCTTTAAACTCGAGCAGTACTTC
>NA|TRBV24-1|NA|TRBJ1-2
CATSDQGYGYTF
TGTGCCACCAGTGATCAGGGATATGGCTACACCTTC